The sample holds a few counts of the clone carrying this T cell receptor (beta chain). Its antigen remains unidentified. Libraries were prepared by immunoSEQ multiplex PCR; TCRdb keeps only in-frame clonotypes and omits some of them. The sample lists about 21,000 clones, around 94% occurring once. The data stem from a study of PD-1 blockade in classical Hodgkin lymphoma. General study results and limits: No one has yet defined what causes the repertoire differences, which may be disease activity or prior therapy. Newly diagnosed patients were reported to exhibit reduced baseline TCR diversity relative to healthy donors.

Germline V CDR1 and CDR2: SEHNR, FQNEAQ (reference sequence). The trim removed 5 bases at V and 2 bases at J, leaving 9 bases unmatched. This CDR3 is 15 amino acids long. Time point noted: newly diagnosed, previously untreated cHL patient sample. Investigators turned to newly diagnosed, untreated classical Hodgkin lymphoma PBMCs for comparison. Sample: peripheral blood mononuclear cells (PBMCs). The sequence derives from a human donor with classical Hodgkin lymphoma. The gene calls are TRBV7-9 and TRBJ2-7; 7 bases line up with TRBD2. The CDR3 region has the DNA TGTGCCAGCAGCGCACCAGGCGGGGGAGCCTACGAGCAGTACTTC. It codes for CASSAPGGGAYEQYF.